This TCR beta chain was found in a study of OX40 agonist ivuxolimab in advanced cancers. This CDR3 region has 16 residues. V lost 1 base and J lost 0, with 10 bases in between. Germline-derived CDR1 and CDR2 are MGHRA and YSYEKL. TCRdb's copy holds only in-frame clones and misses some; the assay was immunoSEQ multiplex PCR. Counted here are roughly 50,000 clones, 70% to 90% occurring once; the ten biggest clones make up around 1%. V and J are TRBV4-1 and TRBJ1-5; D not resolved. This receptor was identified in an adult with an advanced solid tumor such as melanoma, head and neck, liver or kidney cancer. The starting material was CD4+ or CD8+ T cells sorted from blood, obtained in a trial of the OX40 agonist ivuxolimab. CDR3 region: CASSQALGHSNQPQHF. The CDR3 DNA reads TGCGCCAGCAGCCAAGCTCTCGGGCATAGCAATCAGCCCCAGCATTTT.